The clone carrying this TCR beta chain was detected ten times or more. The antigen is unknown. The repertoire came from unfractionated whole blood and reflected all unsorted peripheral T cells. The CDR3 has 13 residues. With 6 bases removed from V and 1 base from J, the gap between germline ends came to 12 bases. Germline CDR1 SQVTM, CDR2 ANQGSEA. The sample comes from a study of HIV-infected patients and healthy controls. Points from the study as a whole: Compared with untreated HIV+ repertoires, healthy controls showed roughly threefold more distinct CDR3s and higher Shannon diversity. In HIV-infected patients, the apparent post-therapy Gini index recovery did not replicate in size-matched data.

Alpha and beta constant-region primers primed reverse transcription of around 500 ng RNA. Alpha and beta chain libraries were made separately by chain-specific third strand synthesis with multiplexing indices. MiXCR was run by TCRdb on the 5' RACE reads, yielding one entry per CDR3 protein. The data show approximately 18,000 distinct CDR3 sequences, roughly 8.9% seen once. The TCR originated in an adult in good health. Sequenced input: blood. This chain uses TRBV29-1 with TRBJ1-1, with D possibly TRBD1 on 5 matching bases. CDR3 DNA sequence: TGCAGCGTGACAGTGACAGAGAACACTGAAGCTTTCTTT. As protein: CSVTVTENTEAFF.